A selection of T cell receptor beta chains follows, all from one sample in a study of T cells in Graves' hyperthyroidism and ophthalmopathy. TCRdb processed the multiplex PCR reads anew with MiXCR; each CDR3 protein has one entry. The data contain hundreds of thousands of distinct CDR3 sequences, 12% to 15% of them singletons. Sequenced: blood. The receptors derive from a woman aged 18-29 years with Graves' hyperthyroidism. Both conserved end residues are part of each CDR3. D genes are given only for firm matches. Where a row states a size, it is once, few, many or the class of an expanded clone; other rows omit it.

V gene	clone size	J gene	D gene	CDR3 length	CDR3 DNA	CDR3 protein
TRBV30	many	TRBJ2-1	TRBD2	14	TGTGCCTGGAGTTCTAGCGGGAGGGAATTTGAGCAGTTCTTC	CAWSSSGREFEQFF
TRBV19	NA	TRBJ1-5	NA	17	TGTGCCACCTCCTCCGACCCCCAGACGGACGGCAATCAGCCCCAGCATTTT	CATSSDPQTDGNQPQHF
TRBV10-3	many	TRBJ2-1	NA	13	TGTGCCATCAGTGAAGTAGACCACAATGAGCAGTTCTTC	CAISEVDHNEQFF
TRBV12-3/TRBV12-4	NA	TRBJ1-1	TRBD1	15	TGTGCCAGCAGTGACCGGGACAGAGTGAACACTGAAGCTTTCTTT	CASSDRDRVNTEAFF
TRBV12-3/TRBV12-4	few	TRBJ2-2	NA	15	TGTGCCAGCAGACCCGACAGATCGAACACCGGGGAGCTGTTTTTT	CASRPDRSNTGELFF
TRBV6-2/TRBV6-3	NA	TRBJ2-1	TRBD2	15	TGTGCCAGCAGCTATACTAGCGGGTCAGGGGATGAGCAGTTCTTC	CASSYTSGSGDEQFF
TRBV20-1	many	TRBJ2-7	NA	15	TGCAGTGCTAGCAGTAAGGTCTCGGGCTACCTCGAGCAGTACTTC	CSASSKVSGYLEQYF
TRBV9	NA	TRBJ1-1	TRBD1	16	TGTGCCAGCAGCGTAGCGTCAGGGGGCAGGGGCGCTGAAGCTTTCTTT	CASSVASGGRGAEAFF
TRBV14	few	TRBJ2-1	TRBD2	18	TGTGCCAGCAGGAGCCGGGAGGGCCTAAGGCACTACTACAATGAGCAGTTCTTC	CASRSREGLRHYYNEQFF
TRBV5-1	many	TRBJ2-3	NA	14	TGCGCCAGCAGCTGGGATCCGAGCACAGATACGCAGTATTTT	CASSWDPSTDTQYF
TRBV10-3	few	TRBJ1-6	TRBD1	15	TGTGCCATCAGTGTGTCGACCGGGACAGCTTCACCCCTCCACTTT	CAISVSTGTASPLHF
TRBV20-1	few	TRBJ1-4	TRBD1	13	TGCAGTGCCCAGACAGGGCCTAATGAAAAACTGTTTTTT	CSAQTGPNEKLFF
TRBV11-2	NA	TRBJ2-5	NA	14	TGTGCCAGCAGCTTCTCCCTTTTGGGGGAGACCCAGTACTTC	CASSFSLLGETQYF
TRBV19	NA	TRBJ2-3	TRBD2	12	TGTGCCAGTAGAGCGGGAGCAGATACGCAGTATTTT	CASRAGADTQYF
TRBV15	NA	TRBJ2-3	NA	19	TGTGCCACCAGCAGAGATGATGCCCGGGGAGCGGCTATCACAGATACGCAGTATTTT	CATSRDDARGAAITDTQYF
TRBV2	NA	TRBJ1-1	NA	14	TGTGCCAGCAGTCCACAGGAGCCGTACACTGAAGCTTTCTTT	CASSPQEPYTEAFF
TRBV20-1	few	TRBJ1-3	NA	14	TGCAGTGCTAGAGATCCGTCAGGGGGAAACACCATATATTTT	CSARDPSGGNTIYF
TRBV30	few	TRBJ2-4	NA	13	TGTGCCTGGGGTGCCCGACTGGGAAACATTCAGTACTTC	CAWGARLGNIQYF
TRBV27	many	TRBJ1-5	NA	16	TGTGCCAGCAGTCCCCTTACAGGCTATAGCAATCAGCCCCAGCATTTT	CASSPLTGYSNQPQHF
TRBV18	many	TRBJ1-1	NA	16	TGTGCCAGCTCACCTTTTGGCGCGGGGGGGAACACTGAAGCTTTCTTT	CASSPFGAGGNTEAFF
TRBV28	many	TRBJ1-2	NA	14	TGTGCCAGCAACCGGCGACAACTGGGATATGGCTACACCTTC	CASNRRQLGYGYTF
TRBV6-2/TRBV6-3	NA	TRBJ1-3	NA	16	TGTGCCAGCAGTTACTCCTGGGAGCAATCTGGAAACACCATATATTTT	CASSYSWEQSGNTIYF
TRBV18	NA	TRBJ2-3	NA	16	TGTGCCAGCTCACCAGGCGCTCCTTATTCCACAGATACGCAGTATTTT	CASSPGAPYSTDTQYF
TRBV7-8	many	TRBJ2-2	NA	12	TGTGCCAGCAGCCGTCAAAAGAATTGGCTGTTTTTT	CASSRQKNWLFF
TRBV9	few	TRBJ2-1	TRBD2	15	TGTGCCAGCAGCGCCACTAGCGGGATGGCGAATGAGCAGTTCTTC	CASSATSGMANEQFF
TRBV2	many	TRBJ1-5	NA	15	TGTGCCAGCAGTGAGAGCCGGGGTGGCAATCAGCCCCAGCATTTT	CASSESRGGNQPQHF
TRBV5-1	few	TRBJ2-5	TRBD2	16	TGCGCCAGCATGGGTGTCGGGACTAGCGGGATGGAGACCCAGTACTTC	CASMGVGTSGMETQYF
TRBV29-1	few	TRBJ1-5	TRBD1	14	TGCAGCGTGAAGGAACTGGGACAGAGCCAGCCCCAGCATTTT	CSVKELGQSQPQHF
TRBV30	many	TRBJ2-1	NA	14	TGTGCCTGGAATGAAGAGAGCTCCTACAATGAGCAGTTCTTC	CAWNEESSYNEQFF
TRBV12-3/TRBV12-4	few	TRBJ1-1	TRBD1	11	TGTGCCAGTCCCGACAGGGCTGAAGCTTTCTTT	CASPDRAEAFF
TRBV7-9	NA	TRBJ2-1	TRBD2	15	TGTGCCAGCATCCGGGGGGGACTAGCGTACAATGAGCAGTTCTTC	CASIRGGLAYNEQFF
TRBV4-1	few	TRBJ2-1	NA	13	TGCGCCAGCAGCCAAGTCCGGTTGGATGAGCAGTTCTTC	CASSQVRLDEQFF
TRBV5-4	NA	TRBJ2-5	TRBD1	14	TGTGCCAGCAGCTTTAACAGGGGGGCGGAGACCCAGTACTTC	CASSFNRGAETQYF
TRBV28	many	TRBJ2-3	NA	16	TGTGCCAGCAGTCCACCTTGGGGTCCCCACACAGATACGCAGTATTTT	CASSPPWGPHTDTQYF
TRBV18	many	TRBJ2-5	NA	13	TGTGCCAGCTCACCGAGTCAACAAGAGACCCAGTACTTC	CASSPSQQETQYF
TRBV30	NA	TRBJ2-7	NA	14	TGTGCCTGGATGAGGTGGAGTATTCCCTACGAGCAGTACTTC	CAWMRWSIPYEQYF
TRBV12-5	many	TRBJ2-1	NA	14	TGTGCTAGTGGTTTTGAGGGGGCCTACAATGAGCAGTTCTTC	CASGFEGAYNEQFF
TRBV3-1	NA	TRBJ2-1	TRBD2	19	TGTGCCAGCAGCACCAACGTGTTCCTTGGTGGGACTAGCGGCAATGAGCAGTTCTTC	CASSTNVFLGGTSGNEQFF
TRBV28	many	TRBJ1-4	NA	15	TGTGCCAGCAGTTTAGGGGGCGGCGGGTTTGAAAAACTGTTTTTT	CASSLGGGGFEKLFF
TRBV7-2	few	TRBJ2-1	NA	14	TGTGCCGGCAGCTTAGGGTTTGGAAACAATGAGCAGTTCTTC	CAGSLGFGNNEQFF
TRBV12-3/TRBV12-4	many	TRBJ1-1	TRBD1	13	TGTGCCAGCAGCCAGGGGGGTCTCACTGAAGCTTTCTTT	CASSQGGLTEAFF
TRBV24-1	NA	TRBJ2-1	NA	14	TGTGCCACCAGTGAATCAGGGTCTCGCGATGAGCAGTTCTTC	CATSESGSRDEQFF
TRBV27	many	TRBJ1-1	TRBD1	17	TGTGCCAGCGACGCCGGACAGGGAAGAAGAGGGGGCACTGAAGCTTTCTTT	CASDAGQGRRGGTEAFF
TRBV7-6	many	TRBJ2-1	TRBD2	16	TGTGCCAGCAGCCCAAGGACTAGCGGGACCTACAATGAGCAGTTCTTC	CASSPRTSGTYNEQFF
TRBV7-3	many	TRBJ2-3	NA	15	TGTGCCAGCAGCTGGGGGGGGGCAGGCACAGATACGCAGTATTTT	CASSWGGAGTDTQYF
TRBV9	many	TRBJ2-7	TRBD2	15	TGTGCCAGCAGCGTTAGTAGCGGGAGCACCTACGAGCAGTACTTC	CASSVSSGSTYEQYF
TRBV11-2	many	TRBJ1-2	NA	13	TGTGCCAGCAGCTTACGGAAAAACTATGGCTACACCTTC	CASSLRKNYGYTF